This passage covers 24 T cell receptor beta chains from one sample sequenced in a study of blood T cell repertoires in COVID-19. The method was immunoSEQ multiplex PCR; TCRdb's version includes in-frame clones alone and lacks a portion of them. This table has 300,000 to 450,000 clones, around 86% appearing once. The source material was peripheral blood. The receptors stem from a human donor in a cohort sampled during active COVID-19.

This clone was recorded at least ten times. The chain uses TRBV15 and TRBJ1-2; D is ambiguous. Germline CDR1 and CDR2: LNHNV and YYDKDF (reference sequence). V lost 3 bases to trimming and J lost 6 bases, with 17 bases between them. This CDR3 region has 15 residues. The CDR3 loop reads CATSSLRAGAHGYTF. DNA for the CDR3: TGTGCCACCAGCAGCCTTCGGGCGGGAGCGCATGGCTACACCTTC.

The V gene is TRBV12-2, the J gene TRBJ2-1; the table's D call TRBD2 went unverified against the DNA. TRBV12-2 is a recognized pseudogene. The CDR3 consists of 17 residues. CDR3 DNA: TGTGCAAGTCGCTTATATACTAGCGGGAGAGGGTACAATGAGCAGTTCTTC. Protein product: CASRLYTSGRGYNEQFF.

The chain combines TRBV7-9 with TRBJ1-2; 7 nucleotides agree with TRBD1. V trimming: 4 bases; J trimming: 4 bases; junction bases outside the gene matches: 9. The CDR3 totals 15 residues. Germline values: CDR1 SEHNR, CDR2 FQNEAQ (reference sequence). The CDR3 region has the DNA TGTGCCAGCAGCTCCGCCGGCAGGGGGACCTATGGCTACACCTTC. It specifies CASSSAGRGTYGYTF.

V gene TRBV3-1 (or the pseudogene TRBV3-2) combines with J gene TRBJ2-4; 7 bases align to TRBD1. This CDR3 comprises 14 residues. Trimming took 4 bases from V and 4 from J; bases not matched to a gene: 4. Germline CDR1 is LGHDT and CDR2 is YNNKEL (reference sequence). In DNA, the CDR3 is TGTGCCAGCAGCCGTTGGGACAGTAAAAACATTCAGTACTTC. Amino acid sequence: CASSRWDSKNIQYF.

The chain uses TRBV30 and TRBJ2-3; 7 positions match TRBD1. Germline loops: CDR1 GTSNPN, CDR2 SVGIG (reference sequence). CDR3 length: 13 amino acids. CDR3 in amino acids: CAQTGALTDTQYF. The CDR3 nucleotides read TGTGCTCAAACAGGGGCCCTCACAGATACGCAGTATTTT.

CDR3 sequence: CASRSGGTDNSPLHF. As DNA, the CDR3 is TGTGCCAGCAGGTCAGGGGGGACAGATAATTCACCCCTCCACTTT. The chain has TRBV28 and TRBJ1-6; 7 positions agree with TRBD1. This CDR3 is 15 amino acids long. Germline CDR1 is MDHEN and CDR2 is SYDVKM. Germline trimming cut 6 bases from V and 5 bases from J; bases unmatched to any gene: 7.

The V call is TRBV2, the J call TRBJ1-1; 9 positions agree with TRBD1. The germline CDR1 and CDR2 sequences are SNHLY and FYNNEI. The CDR3 totals 14 residues. Germline trimming cut 6 bases from V and 4 bases from J; bases unmatched to any gene: 6. Here the CDR3 DNA reads TGTGCCAGCAGACTCCCGACAGGGGGCACTGAAGCTTTCTTT. Protein product: CASRLPTGGTEAFF.

This chain joins TRBV9 and TRBJ2-1; 7 bases fit TRBD2. The length of the CDR3 is 13 residues. The trim removed 5 bases at V and 7 bases at J, leaving 6 bases unmatched. Germline-derived CDR1 and CDR2 are SGDLS and YYNGEE. The CDR3 nucleotides read TGTGCCAGCAGAGGCGGGAGCCGTAATGAGCAGTTCTTC. Its translation: CASRGGSRNEQFF.

This clone showed up just a few times. This chain connects TRBV7-9 to TRBJ1-5, with D unclear. There are 12 residues in the CDR3. Germline CDR1 and CDR2: SEHNR and FQNEAQ (reference sequence). Trimming left V 3 bases short and J 4 bases short, with 4 bases between. This chain's CDR3 is CASSFSNQPQHF. CDR3 sequence (DNA): TGTGCCAGCAGCTTCAGTAATCAGCCCCAGCATTTT. The variable domain in full, with the rest retrieved from reference TRBV7-9 and TRBJ1-5, is DTGVSQNPRHKITKRGQNVTFRCDPISEHNRLYWYRQTLGQGPEFLTYFQNEAQLEKSRLLSDRFSAERPKGSFSTLEIQRTEQGDSAMYLCASSFSNQPQHFGDGTRLSIL.

The CDR3 nucleotides read TGTGCCAGCAGTTTAAGGGGGTTTTCGGAGGTTTACAATGAGCAGTTCTTC. This translates into CASSLRGFSEVYNEQFF. The chain joins TRBV27 to TRBJ2-1; a weak D match, TRBD1 (6 bases). The germline CDR1 and CDR2 sequences are MNHEY and SMNVEV (reference sequence). The V gene lost 2 bases and the J gene lost 4 bases, with 18 bases spanning the gap. There are 17 residues in the CDR3.

J is TRBJ2-1 and V is TRBV12-1; the table's D gene call, TRBD2, was not cross checked with the DNA. TRBV12-1 is given as a pseudogene. This CDR3 is built from 16 residues. DNA for the CDR3: TGTGCCAGCAGCGCGTCCCTAGCGGGAGCCCCCCATGAGCAGTTCTTC. It is translated as CASSASLAGAPHEQFF.

Remarks on this clone: Other DNA sequences in this sample translate to the same CDR3. The V gene is TRBV3-1 (or the pseudogene TRBV3-2), the J gene TRBJ2-2, with D possibly matching TRBD2 (6 bases). V gave up 0 bases and J gave up 1 base, with 9 bases separating them. The CDR3 is made up of 16 amino acids. In germline, CDR1 is LGHDT, CDR2 YNNKEL (reference sequence). In nucleotides, the CDR3 is TGTGCCAGCAGCCAAGACGGCGGGATGAACACCGGGGAGCTGTTTTTT. It translates to CASSQDGGMNTGELFF.

This sequence joins TRBV15 and TRBJ2-3; TRBD1 matches 9 bases. Germline values: CDR1 LNHNV, CDR2 YYDKDF (reference sequence). The CDR3 extends over 18 amino acids. With V trimmed by 0 bases and J by 3 bases, 10 bases remained unmatched. CDR3 sequence (DNA): TGTGCCACCAGCAGAGATAGCCTCGGGACAGGGCGGACAGATACGCAGTATTTT. This codes for CATSRDSLGTGRTDTQYF.

This sequence joins TRBV6-5 and TRBJ2-2; unclear D gene. The ends were cut back, 4 bases at V and 1 base at J, with 13 bases in the middle. The CDR3 contains 16 residues. Germline-derived CDR1 and CDR2 are MNHEY and SVGAGI. As DNA, the CDR3 is TGTGCCAGCAGTTCCCCTGGCAGGTTGAACACCGGGGAGCTGTTTTTT. The encoded protein is CASSSPGRLNTGELFF.

The gene calls are TRBV4-1 and TRBJ1-1; D might be TRBD1 (5 bases). V was trimmed by 1 base and J by 0 bases, leaving 12 bases between them. Germline CDR1 reads MGHRA; CDR2 reads YSYEKL. The CDR3 is 16 residues long. Here the CDR3 DNA reads TGCGCCAGCAGCCAAGTCGGACACCTAGTGAACACTGAAGCTTTCTTT. Protein product: CASSQVGHLVNTEAFF.

The table lists this clone with a count of one. CDR3 amino acids: CASSASGREVGEQFF. CDR3 in DNA: TGTGCCAGCAGCGCTAGCGGGAGGGAGGTCGGTGAGCAGTTCTTC. This rearrangement joins TRBV9 to TRBJ2-1; 12 bases fit TRBD2. CDR1 SGDLS and CDR2 YYNGEE come from the germline V gene. The CDR3 sequence is 15 residues long. With 3 bases clipped from V and 9 bases from J, the junction kept 7 bases outside the gene matches.

CDR3 sequence: CASSQEISEGIGYGYTF. CDR3 nucleotide sequence: TGTGCCAGCAGCCAGGAGATCAGCGAGGGTATCGGCTATGGCTACACCTTC. V usage is TRBV3-1 (or the pseudogene TRBV3-2) and J usage is TRBJ1-2; D remains ambiguous. The V gene's germline CDR1 is LGHDT and CDR2 YNNKEL (reference sequence). The V end was cut by 3 bases, the J end by 4 bases, with 21 bases between. This CDR3 is 17 amino acids long.

The genes are TRBV6-1 and TRBJ1-1; 9 bases line up with TRBD1. CDR3 length: 15 residues. Trimming took 2 bases from V and 5 from J; bases not matched to a gene: 6. In germline, CDR1 is MNHNS, CDR2 SASEGT. The CDR3 reads CASSESHRGHTEAFF. Written as DNA, the CDR3 is TGTGCCAGCAGTGAAAGCCACAGGGGGCATACTGAAGCTTTCTTT.

The CDR3, as DNA: TGCAGTTCCGAGACAGAGTACGAGCAGTACTTC. As protein: CSSETEYEQYF. This sequence joins TRBV20-1 and TRBJ2-7; D is possibly TRBD1 (5 bases). Germline V gene data show CDR1 as DFQATT and CDR2 as SNEGSKA (reference sequence). V was trimmed by 8 bases and J by 4 bases, leaving 12 bases between them. This CDR3 has 11 residues.

J is TRBJ1-1 and V is TRBV19; no clear D. Looked up from germline, CDR1 is LNHDA and CDR2 is SQIVND (reference sequence). The V gene lost 4 bases and the J gene lost 5 bases, with 17 bases spanning the gap. The CDR3 is 15 amino acids. As DNA, the CDR3 is TGTGCCAGTAGTACCCCGGGTCTCAGGAGGACTGAAGCTTTCTTT. Encoded protein: CASSTPGLRRTEAFF.

The rearrangement joins TRBV30 to TRBJ2-1; no clear D. The CDR3 length is 14 residues. CDR1 is GTSNPN and CDR2 is SVGIG in the germline V gene (reference sequence). Trimming removed 2 bases from V and 0 bases from J, with 8 bases in between. DNA of the CDR3: TGTGCCTGGAGTAACAGCCTCTCCTACAATGAGCAGTTCTTC. This codes for CAWSNSLSYNEQFF.

The V and J genes are TRBV7-2 and TRBJ1-1; a possible D gene is TRBD1 (6 bases). CDR3 length: 15 residues. Trimming cost V 4 bases and J 5 bases, with 17 bases left between them. In germline, CDR1 is SGHTA, CDR2 FQGNSA. The DNA of the CDR3 is TGTGCCAGCAGCTCACCTTACAGGGTCATAACTGAAGCTTTCTTT. Amino acid sequence: CASSSPYRVITEAFF.

The rearrangement uses TRBV19 and TRBJ1-4; D ambiguous. The germline V gene has CDR1 LNHDA and CDR2 SQIVND (reference sequence). V was shortened by 5 bases and J by 4 bases, with 11 bases between the two germline ends. CDR3 size: 14 residues. CDR3 residues: CASSARHVNEKLFF. DNA for the CDR3: TGTGCCAGTAGTGCCAGACACGTTAATGAAAAACTGTTTTTT.

This chain links TRBV19 with TRBJ2-1, with TRBD1 identical over 10 bases. The CDR3 runs to 15 residues. Germline CDR1 reads LNHDA; CDR2 reads SQIVND (reference sequence). Trimming removed 3 bases from V and 8 bases from J; junction bases left unmatched: 7. The CDR3 bases are TGTGCCAGTAGTATCGCGGACAGGGGGTTTGATGAGCAGTTCTTC. Translated, it gives CASSIADRGFDEQFF. Supplemented by reference TRBV19 and TRBJ2-1, the full variable domain reads DGGITQSPKYLFRKEGQNVTLSCEQNLNHDAMYWYRQDPGQGLRLIYYSQIVNDFQKGDIAEGYSVSREKKESFPLTVTSAQKNPTAFYLCASSIADRGFDEQFFGPGTRLTVL.